The present T cell receptor (beta chain) was sequenced within a study of tumour-infiltrating T cells in Burkitt lymphoma. Study summary: Repertoire clonality predicted overall and progression-free survival.

This clone has a handful of counts. Repertoires were generated with immunoSEQ multiplex PCR, while TCRdb's copy carries only in-frame clones and drops some. The sample contains approximately 1,500 clones, about 18% of which appear only once. The CDR3 is 12 amino acids. V lost 5 bases and J lost 3, with 7 bases in between. Germline V lookup: CDR1 SGHRS, CDR2 YFSETQ. V usage is TRBV5-1 and J usage is TRBJ2-3, with D hard to call. The clonotype was recovered from a human donor with diffuse large B-cell lymphoma. Input material: tumor tissue. Written as DNA, the CDR3 is TGCGCCAGCAGTAGGAATACAGATACGCAGTATTTT. Translated, it gives CASSRNTDTQYF.